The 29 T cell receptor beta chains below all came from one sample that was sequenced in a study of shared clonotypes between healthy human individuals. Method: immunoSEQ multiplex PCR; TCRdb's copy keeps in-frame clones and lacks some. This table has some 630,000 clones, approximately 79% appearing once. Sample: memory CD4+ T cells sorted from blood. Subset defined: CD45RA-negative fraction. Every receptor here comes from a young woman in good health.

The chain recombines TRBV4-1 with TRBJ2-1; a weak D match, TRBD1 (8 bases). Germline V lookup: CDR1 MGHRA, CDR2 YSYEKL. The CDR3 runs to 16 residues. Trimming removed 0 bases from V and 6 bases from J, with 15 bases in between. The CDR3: CASSQERQGRGNEQFF. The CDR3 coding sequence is TGCGCCAGCAGCCAAGAAAGACAGGGGAGGGGCAATGAGCAGTTCTTC.

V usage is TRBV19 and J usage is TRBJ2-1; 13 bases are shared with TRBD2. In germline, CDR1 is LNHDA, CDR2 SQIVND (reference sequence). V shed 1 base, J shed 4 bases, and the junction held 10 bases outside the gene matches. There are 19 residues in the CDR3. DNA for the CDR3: TGTGCCAGTAGTATAGTACCGGGACTAGCGGGAATGTGGTACAATGAGCAGTTCTTC. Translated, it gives CASSIVPGLAGMWYNEQFF.

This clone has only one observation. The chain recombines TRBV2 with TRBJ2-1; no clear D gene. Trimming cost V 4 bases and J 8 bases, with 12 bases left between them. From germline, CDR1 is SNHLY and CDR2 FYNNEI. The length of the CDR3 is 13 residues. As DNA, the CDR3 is TGTGCCAGCAGTGGCCAGAACCTTGATGAGCAGTTCTTC. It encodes CASSGQNLDEQFF.

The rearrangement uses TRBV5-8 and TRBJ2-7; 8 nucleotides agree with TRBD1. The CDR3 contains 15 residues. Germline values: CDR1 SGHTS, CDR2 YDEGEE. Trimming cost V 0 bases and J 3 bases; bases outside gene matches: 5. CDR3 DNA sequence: TGTGCCAGCAGCTTGGCCGGGACAGGCATCTACGAGCAGTACTTC. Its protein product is CASSLAGTGIYEQYF.

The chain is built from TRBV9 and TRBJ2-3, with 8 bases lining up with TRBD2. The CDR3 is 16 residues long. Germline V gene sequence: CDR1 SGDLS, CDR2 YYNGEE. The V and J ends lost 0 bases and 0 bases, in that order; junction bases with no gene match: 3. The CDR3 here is CASSVEGLGSTDTQYF. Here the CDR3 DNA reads TGTGCCAGCAGCGTAGAGGGACTAGGTAGCACAGATACGCAGTATTTT.

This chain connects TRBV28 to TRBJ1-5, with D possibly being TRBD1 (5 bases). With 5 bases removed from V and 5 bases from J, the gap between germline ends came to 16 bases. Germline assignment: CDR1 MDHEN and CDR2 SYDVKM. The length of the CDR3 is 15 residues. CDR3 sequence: CASSGSSGYDQPQHF. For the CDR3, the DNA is TGTGCCAGCAGTGGATCCTCAGGGTATGATCAGCCCCAGCATTTT.

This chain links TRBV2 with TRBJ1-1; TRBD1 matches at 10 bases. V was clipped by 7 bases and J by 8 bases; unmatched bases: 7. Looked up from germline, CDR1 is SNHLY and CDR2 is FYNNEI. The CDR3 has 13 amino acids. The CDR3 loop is CASTTDRGREAFF. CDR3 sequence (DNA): TGTGCCAGCACAACCGACAGGGGGCGCGAAGCTTTCTTT.

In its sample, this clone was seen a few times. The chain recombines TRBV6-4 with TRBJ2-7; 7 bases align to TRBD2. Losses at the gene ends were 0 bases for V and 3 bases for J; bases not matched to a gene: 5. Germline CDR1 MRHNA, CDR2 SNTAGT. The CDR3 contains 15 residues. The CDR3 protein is CASSDSSRGVYEQYF. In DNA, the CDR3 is TGTGCCAGCAGTGACTCGAGTCGGGGGGTCTACGAGCAGTACTTC.

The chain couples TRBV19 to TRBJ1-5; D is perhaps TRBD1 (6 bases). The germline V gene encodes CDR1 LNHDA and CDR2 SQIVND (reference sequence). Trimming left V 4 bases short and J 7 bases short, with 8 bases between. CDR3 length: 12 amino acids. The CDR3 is CASSRDRQPQHF. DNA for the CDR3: TGTGCCAGTAGTAGAGACAGGCAGCCCCAGCATTTT.

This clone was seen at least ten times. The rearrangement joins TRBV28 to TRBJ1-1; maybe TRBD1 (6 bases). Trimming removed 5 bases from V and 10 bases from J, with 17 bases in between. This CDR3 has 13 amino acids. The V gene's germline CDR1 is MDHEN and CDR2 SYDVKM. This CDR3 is CASSPARGGGAFF. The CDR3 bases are TGTGCCAGCAGTCCCGCACGTGGAGGGGGAGCTTTCTTT.

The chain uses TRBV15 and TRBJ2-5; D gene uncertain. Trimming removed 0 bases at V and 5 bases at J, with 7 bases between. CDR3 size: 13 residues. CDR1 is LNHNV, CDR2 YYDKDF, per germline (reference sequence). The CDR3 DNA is TGTGCCACCAGCAGAGATTACGGGGAGACCCAGTACTTC. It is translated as CATSRDYGETQYF.

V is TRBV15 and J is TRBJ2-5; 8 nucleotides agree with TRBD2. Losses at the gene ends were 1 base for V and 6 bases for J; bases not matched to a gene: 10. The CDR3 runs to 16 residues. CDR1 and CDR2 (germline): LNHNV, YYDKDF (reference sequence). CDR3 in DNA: TGTGCCACCAGCAGAGGTCAGGGACTAGATATTCAGACCCAGTACTTC. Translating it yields CATSRGQGLDIQTQYF.

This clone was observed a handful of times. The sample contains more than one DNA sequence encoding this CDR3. The CDR3 protein is CASSPYTDTQYF. DNA of the CDR3: TGTGCCAGCTCACCGTACACAGATACGCAGTATTTT. The rearrangement links TRBV18 to TRBJ2-3; no clear D gene. Germline CDR1 KGHSH, CDR2 LQKENI. CDR3 size: 12 residues. V was clipped by 3 bases and J by 2 bases, with 3 bases between them.

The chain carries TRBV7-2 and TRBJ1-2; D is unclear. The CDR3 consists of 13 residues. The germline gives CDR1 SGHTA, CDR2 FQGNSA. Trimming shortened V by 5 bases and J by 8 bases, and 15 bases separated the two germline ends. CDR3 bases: TGTGCCAGCAGCCCGCAAAGGGATTCCGGCTACACCTTC. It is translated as CASSPQRDSGYTF.

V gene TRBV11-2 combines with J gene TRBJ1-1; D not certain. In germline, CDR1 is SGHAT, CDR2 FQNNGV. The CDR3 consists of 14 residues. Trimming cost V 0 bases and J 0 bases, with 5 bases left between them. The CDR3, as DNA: TGTGCCAGCAGCTTAGATGGAGTGAACACTGAAGCTTTCTTT. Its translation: CASSLDGVNTEAFF.

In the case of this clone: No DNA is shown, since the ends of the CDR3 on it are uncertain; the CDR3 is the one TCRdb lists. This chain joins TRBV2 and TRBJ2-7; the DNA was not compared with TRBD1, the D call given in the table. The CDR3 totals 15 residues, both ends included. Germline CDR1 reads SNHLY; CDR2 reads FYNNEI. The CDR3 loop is CASILAETGGHEQYF.

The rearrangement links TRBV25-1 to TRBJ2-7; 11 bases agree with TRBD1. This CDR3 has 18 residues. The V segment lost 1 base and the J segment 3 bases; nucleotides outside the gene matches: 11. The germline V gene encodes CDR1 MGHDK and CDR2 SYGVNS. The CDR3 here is CASSESGTGGSRVYEQYF. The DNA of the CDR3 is TGTGCCAGCAGTGAATCTGGGACAGGGGGAAGCCGGGTCTACGAGCAGTACTTC.

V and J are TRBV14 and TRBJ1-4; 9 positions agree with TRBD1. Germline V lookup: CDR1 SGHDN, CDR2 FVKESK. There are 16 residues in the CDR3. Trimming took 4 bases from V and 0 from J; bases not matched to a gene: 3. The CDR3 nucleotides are TGTGCCAGCAGCCGTAGACAGGGGGCAACTAATGAAAAACTGTTTTTT. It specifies CASSRRQGATNEKLFF.

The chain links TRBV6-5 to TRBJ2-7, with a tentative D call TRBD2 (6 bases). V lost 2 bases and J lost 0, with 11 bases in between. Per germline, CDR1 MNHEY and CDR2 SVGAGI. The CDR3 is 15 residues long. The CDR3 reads CASSYDGRSSYEQYF. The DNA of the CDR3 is TGTGCCAGCAGTTACGACGGGAGAAGCTCCTACGAGCAGTACTTC.

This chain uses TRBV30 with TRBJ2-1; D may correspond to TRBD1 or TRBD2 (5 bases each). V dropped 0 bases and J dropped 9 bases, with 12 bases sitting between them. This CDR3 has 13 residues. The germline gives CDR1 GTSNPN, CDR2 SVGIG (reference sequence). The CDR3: CAWSVSTGGEQFF. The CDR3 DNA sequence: TGTGCCTGGAGTGTCTCAACTGGGGGTGAGCAGTTCTTC.

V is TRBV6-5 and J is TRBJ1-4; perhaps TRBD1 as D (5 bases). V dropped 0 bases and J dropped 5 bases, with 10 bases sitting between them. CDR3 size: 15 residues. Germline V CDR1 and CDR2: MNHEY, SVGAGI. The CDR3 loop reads CASSYSGAGNEKLFF. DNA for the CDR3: TGTGCCAGCAGTTACTCAGGGGCTGGGAATGAAAAACTGTTTTTT.

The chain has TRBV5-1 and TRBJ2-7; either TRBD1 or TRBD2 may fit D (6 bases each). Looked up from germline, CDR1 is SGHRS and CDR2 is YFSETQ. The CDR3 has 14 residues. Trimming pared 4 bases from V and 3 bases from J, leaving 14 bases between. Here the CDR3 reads CASSAGEAGYEQYF. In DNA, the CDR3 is TGCGCCAGCAGCGCAGGGGAGGCGGGCTACGAGCAGTACTTC.

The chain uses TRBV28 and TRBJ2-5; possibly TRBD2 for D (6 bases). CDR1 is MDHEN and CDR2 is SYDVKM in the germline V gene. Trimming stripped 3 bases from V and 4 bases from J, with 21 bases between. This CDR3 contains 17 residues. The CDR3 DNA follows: TGTGCCAGCAGTTTCCGGGCCCTAGCGCCCGGAAGAGAGACCCAGTACTTC. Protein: CASSFRALAPGRETQYF. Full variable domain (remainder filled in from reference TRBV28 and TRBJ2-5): DVKVTQSSRYLVKRTGEKVFLECVQDMDHENMFWYRQDPGLGLRLIYFSYDVKMKEKGDIPEGYSVSREKKERFSLILESASTNQTSMYLCASSFRALAPGRETQYFGPGTRLLVL.

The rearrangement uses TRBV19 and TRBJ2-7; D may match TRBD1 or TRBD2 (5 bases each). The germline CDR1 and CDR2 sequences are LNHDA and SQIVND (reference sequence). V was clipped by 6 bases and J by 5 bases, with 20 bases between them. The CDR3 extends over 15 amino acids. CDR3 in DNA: TGTGCCAGTAGCCAATGGGGGTCGAGGGCCGACGAGCAGTACTTC. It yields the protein CASSQWGSRADEQYF.

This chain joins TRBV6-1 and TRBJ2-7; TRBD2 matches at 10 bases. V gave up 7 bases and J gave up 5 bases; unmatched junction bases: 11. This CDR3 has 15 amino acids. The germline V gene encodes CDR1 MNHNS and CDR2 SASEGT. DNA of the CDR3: TGTGCCAGCAAATCGCCCAGCGGGAGGGCCGACGAGCAGTACTTC. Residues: CASKSPSGRADEQYF.

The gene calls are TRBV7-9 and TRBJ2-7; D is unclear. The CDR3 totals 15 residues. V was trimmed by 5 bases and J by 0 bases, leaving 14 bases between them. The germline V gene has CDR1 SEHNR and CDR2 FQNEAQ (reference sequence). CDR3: CASSQERWGSYEQYF. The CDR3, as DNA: TGTGCCAGCAGCCAAGAGCGTTGGGGCTCCTACGAGCAGTACTTC. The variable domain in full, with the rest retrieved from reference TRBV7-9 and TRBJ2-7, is DTGVSQNPRHKITKRGQNVTFRCDPISEHNRLYWYRQTLGQGPEFLTYFQNEAQLEKSRLLSDRFSAERPKGSFSTLEIQRTEQGDSAMYLCASSQERWGSYEQYFGPGTRLTVT.

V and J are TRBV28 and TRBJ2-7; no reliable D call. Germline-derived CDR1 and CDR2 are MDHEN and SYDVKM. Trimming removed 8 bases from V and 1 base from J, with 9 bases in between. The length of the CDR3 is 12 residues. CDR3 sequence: CASSAPSYEQYF. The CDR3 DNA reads TGTGCCAGCTCCGCCCCGTCCTACGAGCAGTACTTC.

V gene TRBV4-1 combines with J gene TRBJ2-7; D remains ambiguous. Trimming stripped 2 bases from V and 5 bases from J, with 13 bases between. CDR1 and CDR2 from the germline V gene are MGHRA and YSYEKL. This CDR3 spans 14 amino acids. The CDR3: CASSQTSGRDEQYF. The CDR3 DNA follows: TGCGCCAGCAGCCAAACTTCGGGCAGAGACGAGCAGTACTTC.

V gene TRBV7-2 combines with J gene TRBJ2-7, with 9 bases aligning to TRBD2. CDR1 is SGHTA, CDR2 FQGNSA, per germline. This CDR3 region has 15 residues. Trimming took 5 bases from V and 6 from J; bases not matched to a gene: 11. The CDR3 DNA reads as TGTGCCAGCAGCCCCCGGGTGCGGGAGGGAGGCGAGCAGTACTTC. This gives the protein CASSPRVREGGEQYF.